This T cell receptor beta chain derives from a study of blood T cell repertoires in COVID-19. Study information: Material from acute and convalescent COVID-19 was sourced from the United States, Italy and Spain. PBMCs, B-cell-depleted T cells, or T cells provided the cDNA or gDNA that made up the material.

In its sample, this clone was seen once. Methods used by the authors: Amplifying reference gene primers gave estimates of nucleated cell counts. Measured with immunoSEQ multiplex PCR; TCRdb has only the in-frame clones, and not every one. V and J calls and clone size follow that table, whereas D and trimming were derived from the DNA. This repertoire shows about 230,000 clones, around 83% found once; its top ten account for around 7%. The length of the CDR3 is 14 residues. The ends lost 2 bases at V and 6 bases at J; junction bases unmatched: 6. This chain connects TRBV5-3 to TRBJ2-7; TRBD1 agrees at 9 bases. TRBV5-3 counts as an open reading frame of uncertain function. The source material was peripheral blood. The sequence was collected from a woman aged 45-65 years with acute or convalescent COVID-19. In DNA, the CDR3 is TGTGCCAGAAGCTTAACAGGGGGCCTAGGCGAGCAGTACTTC. Encoded protein: CARSLTGGLGEQYF.